This T cell receptor (beta chain) was captured in a study of T cell repertoires in cytomegalovirus infection. Study-wide results and caveats: Identification of carriers of CMV plus the relevant HLA was achieved through cumulative public TCR beta family frequency. HLA-C-restricted CMV clonotypes gave the most frequent clonotype in two of eight donors.

At least ten counts were recorded for this clonotype. Its target is unknown. One entry per CDR3 protein results from TCRdb running MiXCR on the reads. Of approximately 500,000 distinct CDR3 sequences in the sample, about 15% are singletons; the top ten hold 24%. The CDR3 extends over 13 amino acids. V was cut by 6 bases and J by 5 bases, with 11 bases left in between. Sequenced: CD8+ T cells from PBMCs. The chain has TRBV12-3 or TRBV12-4 and TRBJ1-5; D gene unclear. This sequence was found in a human donor in good health (CMV status not recorded). Some clones in this sample may be carry-over from other donors' samples. As DNA, the CDR3 is TGTGCCAGCAGCCTGAGGAGGGATCAGCCCCAGCATTTT. Protein product: CASSLRRDQPQHF.